These 18 T cell receptor beta chains originate from one sample sequenced in a study of OX40 agonist ivuxolimab in advanced cancers. Generated by immunoSEQ multiplex PCR, the TCRdb table keeps only in-frame clones and is missing some. The table shows about 65,000 clones, with around 86% occurring only once. The specimen comprised CD4+ or CD8+ T cells sorted from blood, sampled in a trial of the OX40 agonist ivuxolimab. These receptors came from an adult with an advanced solid tumor such as melanoma, head and neck, liver or kidney cancer.

This chain connects TRBV19 to TRBJ2-7; 7 nucleotides match TRBD1. The CDR3 is made up of 15 amino acids. Germline V CDR1 and CDR2: LNHDA, SQIVND (reference sequence). Trimming cost V 4 bases and J 3 bases; bases outside gene matches: 9. The CDR3 DNA reads TGTGCCAGTAGTACCAACGACAGGGCCATCTACGAGCAGTACTTC. It translates to CASSTNDRAIYEQYF.

The gene calls are TRBV7-9 and TRBJ1-4; D not resolved. In germline, CDR1 is SEHNR, CDR2 FQNEAQ (reference sequence). V was pared by 5 bases and J by 0 bases, with 13 bases between. The CDR3 covers 16 residues. The CDR3 coding sequence is TGTGCCAGCAGCCCAGGCGAATATCCAACTAATGAAAAACTGTTTTTT. Its translation is CASSPGEYPTNEKLFF.

The chain uses TRBV5-3 and TRBJ1-6; 10 nucleotides match TRBD1. TRBV5-3 is an ORF; its function is uncertain. This CDR3 spans 15 amino acids. V shed 4 bases, J shed 8 bases, and the junction held 6 bases outside the gene matches. The CDR3 here is CARSIPGTGDSPLHF. The CDR3 bases are TGTGCCAGAAGCATACCCGGGACAGGGGATTCACCCCTCCACTTT.

The V gene is TRBV2, the J gene TRBJ2-2; D is ambiguous. There are 13 residues in the CDR3. The V gene lost 7 bases and the J gene lost 3 bases, with 9 bases spanning the gap. Germline-derived CDR1 and CDR2 are SNHLY and FYNNEI. CDR3 loop: CASIPGYTGELFF. The CDR3 DNA reads TGTGCCAGCATCCCTGGGTACACCGGGGAGCTGTTTTTT.

V gene TRBV29-1 combines with J gene TRBJ1-4; 9 nucleotides match TRBD1. Germline V gene lookup returns CDR1 SQVTM and CDR2 ANQGSEA. The CDR3 is 15 residues long. Losses at the gene ends were 7 bases for V and 3 bases for J; bases not matched to a gene: 9. CDR3 sequence: CSATQGALANEKLFF. The CDR3 DNA reads TGCAGCGCCACACAGGGGGCCTTGGCTAATGAAAAACTGTTTTTT.

The CDR3 loop reads CASSRRDNPESPTYGYTF. Written as DNA, the CDR3 is TGTGCCAGCAGCAGGCGGGACAATCCCGAGTCGCCCACCTATGGCTACACCTTC. The V and J genes are TRBV9 and TRBJ1-2; a weak D match, TRBD1 (6 bases). V was pared by 4 bases and J by 4 bases, with 26 bases between. This CDR3 contains 18 residues. Germline CDR1 SGDLS, CDR2 YYNGEE.

The chain couples TRBV25-1 to TRBJ1-5; D is possibly TRBD1 (6 bases). This CDR3 region has 15 residues. CDR1 MGHDK and CDR2 SYGVNS come from the germline V gene. The ends were cut back, 2 bases at V and 4 bases at J, with 12 bases in the middle. The CDR3 sequence is CASSEGSRGNQPQHF. The DNA of the CDR3 is TGTGCCAGCAGTGAAGGGTCCAGGGGAAATCAGCCCCAGCATTTT.

This chain uses TRBV5-8 with TRBJ1-2; D uncertain. This CDR3 spans 12 amino acids. CDR1 SGHTS and CDR2 YDEGEE come from the germline V gene. Trimming removed 0 bases at V and 8 bases at J, with 8 bases between. CDR3 in amino acids: CASSLDERGYTF. The CDR3 DNA is TGTGCCAGCAGCTTGGACGAGAGAGGCTACACCTTC.

This rearrangement joins TRBV6-1 to TRBJ1-2; D is uncertain. V was trimmed by 1 base and J by 5 bases, leaving 2 bases between them. CDR1 and CDR2 from the germline V gene are MNHNS and SASEGT. The CDR3 covers 11 residues. The CDR3 nucleotides read TGTGCCAGCAGTGAAGGGTATGGCTACACCTTC. Amino acids: CASSEGYGYTF.

The chain uses TRBV6-5 and TRBJ1-6; TRBD1 might be the D (5 bases). The germline V and J ends were trimmed by 5 bases and 7 bases, with 12 bases remaining between them. Germline V CDR1 and CDR2: MNHEY, SVGAGI. This CDR3 is 14 amino acids long. The CDR3 protein is CASSPGLTNSPLHF. The DNA of the CDR3 is TGTGCCAGCAGTCCGGGACTAACGAATTCACCCCTCCACTTT.

This sequence joins TRBV28 and TRBJ1-2; TRBD1 agrees at 9 bases. V was clipped by 6 bases and J by 2 bases; unmatched bases: 13. The CDR3 covers 17 residues. Germline assignment: CDR1 MDHEN and CDR2 SYDVKM. The CDR3 sequence: CASSPTGQGDANYGYTF. The CDR3 DNA is TGTGCCAGCAGCCCTACGGGACAGGGAGATGCGAACTATGGCTACACCTTC.

The rearrangement links TRBV10-3 to TRBJ2-1; 12 nucleotides match TRBD2. Looked up from germline, CDR1 is ENHRY and CDR2 is SYGVKD. Trimming removed 3 bases from V and 6 bases from J; junction bases left unmatched: 6. This CDR3 region has 16 residues. The CDR3 region is CAISDKLAGGGNEQFF. The CDR3 DNA sequence: TGTGCCATCAGTGACAAACTAGCGGGGGGTGGCAATGAGCAGTTCTTC.

CDR3 in amino acids: CATSTRTNQPQHF. CDR3 in DNA: TGTGCCACCAGCACGAGGACCAATCAGCCCCAGCATTTT. V usage is TRBV15 and J usage is TRBJ1-5, with unresolved D. Trimming pared 4 bases from V and 3 bases from J, leaving 7 bases between. CDR1 and CDR2 (germline): LNHNV, YYDKDF (reference sequence). The length of the CDR3 is 13 residues.

This chain uses TRBV27 with TRBJ2-4, with D tentatively TRBD2 (6 bases). Trimming shortened V by 5 bases and J by 2 bases, and 19 bases separated the two germline ends. This CDR3 contains 17 residues. Germline V lookup: CDR1 MNHEY, CDR2 SMNVEV (reference sequence). The chain's CDR3 is CASSPPFLGRTKNIQYF. CDR3 nucleotides: TGTGCCAGCAGTCCTCCCTTTTTGGGGAGGACCAAAAACATTCAGTACTTC.

This sequence joins TRBV9 and TRBJ2-2; D uncertain. Trimming took 1 base from V and 3 from J, leaving 13 bases between them. The germline V gene has CDR1 SGDLS and CDR2 YYNGEE. This CDR3 contains 16 residues. CDR3 sequence reads: CASSVRNPSDTGELFF. The CDR3 nucleotides are TGTGCCAGCAGCGTAAGGAACCCCTCGGACACCGGGGAGCTGTTTTTT.

The V gene is TRBV6-5, the J gene TRBJ2-7; no firm D call. The ends were cut back, 6 bases at V and 2 bases at J, with 8 bases in the middle. The CDR3 spans 12 residues. Looked up from germline, CDR1 is MNHEY and CDR2 is SVGAGI. CDR3 DNA: TGTGCCAGCAGCCACCCCCCCTACGAGCAGTACTTC. Amino acid sequence: CASSHPPYEQYF.

The rearrangement links TRBV19 to TRBJ1-4, with 10 nucleotides matching TRBD1. J gave up 2 bases and V 6 bases, and 3 bases lay outside the gene matches. There are 15 residues in the CDR3. The germline V gene has CDR1 LNHDA and CDR2 SQIVND (reference sequence). In nucleotides, the CDR3 is TGTGCCAGTAGGCAGGGACAGGGGACTAATGAAAAACTGTTTTTT. Translation: CASRQGQGTNEKLFF.

This chain connects TRBV29-1 to TRBJ1-5, with D maybe TRBD1 (5 bases). Germline lookup yields CDR1 SQVTM and CDR2 ANQGSEA. V was shortened by 4 bases and J by 3 bases, with 7 bases between the two germline ends. There are 12 residues in the CDR3. CDR3 sequence (DNA): TGCAGCGTTGGACAGTTCAATCAGCCCCAGCATTTT. Translated, it gives CSVGQFNQPQHF.